The 27 T cell receptor beta chains below all came from one sample that was sequenced in a study of vaccination effects on CD4 cells after COVID-19. Before any sequencing was done, the ViraFEST assay used viral peptide pools to expand antigen-specific CD4+ T cells. Isolation of CD4+ T cells took place after about ten days of culture. People in the vaccine group had not been infected with SARS-CoV-2 before, and their nucleocapsid antibodies were negative. These receptors' antigens are unknown. The protocol was immunoSEQ multiplex PCR, while the TCRdb copy is restricted to in-frame clones and leaves out a portion. Among under 70,000 clones listed, 60% to 80% were seen once. Material: CD4+ T cells from PBMCs cultured with HCoV-OC43 spike peptides, obtained before COVID-19 vaccination. Subset in this sample: HCoV-OC43 spike overlapping peptide pool stimulation. All receptors come from a human donor who received a COVID-19 vaccine.

This chain connects TRBV25-1 to TRBJ2-1, with D perhaps being TRBD1 or TRBD2 (5 bases each). This CDR3 has 14 amino acids. Trimming took 6 bases from V and 2 from J, leaving 11 bases between them. Per germline, CDR1 MGHDK and CDR2 SYGVNS. CDR3 sequence reads: CASRRDGAYNEQFF. The CDR3 bases are TGTGCCAGCAGGAGGGACGGTGCCTACAATGAGCAGTTCTTC.

This chain uses TRBV10-1 with TRBJ1-4; a weak D match, TRBD1 (5 bases). The ends were cut back, 3 bases at V and 1 base at J, with 9 bases in the middle. The germline CDR1 and CDR2 sequences are WNHNN and SYGVQD (reference sequence). The CDR3 length is 15 residues. The CDR3 bases are TGCGCCAGCAGTGATTCGGGGGTAACTAATGAAAAACTGTTTTTT. Encoded protein: CASSDSGVTNEKLFF.

This clone was seen only once. The chain employs TRBV18 and TRBJ2-2; perhaps TRBD2 as D (6 bases). Germline lookup yields CDR1 KGHSH and CDR2 LQKENI. CDR3 size: 15 residues. Trimming pared 6 bases from V and 3 bases from J, leaving 14 bases between. CDR3 in DNA: TGTGCCAGCTCCGCTGGGAGGTCGGACACCGGGGAGCTGTTTTTT. Residues: CASSAGRSDTGELFF.

The V gene is TRBV18, the J gene TRBJ2-4; tentatively, D is TRBD2 (5 bases). Looked up from germline, CDR1 is KGHSH and CDR2 is LQKENI. Trimming shortened V by 0 bases and J by 0 bases, and 6 bases separated the two germline ends. This CDR3 has 15 residues. For the CDR3, the DNA is TGTGCCAGCTCACCACCGGCGGGAGCCAAAAACATTCAGTACTTC. Amino acid sequence: CASSPPAGAKNIQYF.

The V call is TRBV5-6, the J call TRBJ2-5, with D possibly matching TRBD1 (5 bases). Germline CDR1 SGHDT, CDR2 YYEEEE. The CDR3 is made up of 14 amino acids. V lost 0 bases and J lost 5, with 11 bases in between. CDR3 DNA sequence: TGTGCCAGCAGCTTGGCAAGTCACAGGGAGACCCAGTACTTC. The encoded protein is CASSLASHRETQYF.

The count of this clone is one. The chain recombines TRBV20-1 with TRBJ2-3; a possible D gene is TRBD1 (6 bases). The CDR3 runs 14 residues. CDR1 is DFQATT and CDR2 is SNEGSKA in the germline V gene (reference sequence). V was pared by 3 bases and J by 3 bases, with 13 bases between. The CDR3 spells CSASPGTFTDTQYF. CDR3 coding DNA: TGCAGTGCTAGTCCCGGGACATTTACAGATACGCAGTATTTT.

J is TRBJ1-1 and V is TRBV18, with unresolved D. V lost 3 bases and J 4 bases, leaving 15 bases between the germline ends. The CDR3 loop spans 15 amino acids. From germline, CDR1 is KGHSH and CDR2 LQKENI. The CDR3 region is CASSPPTPRGTEAFF. The CDR3 nucleotides are TGTGCCAGCTCACCTCCGACTCCCCGGGGCACTGAAGCTTTCTTT.

The chain uses TRBV5-1 and TRBJ2-1; TRBD2 might be the D (7 bases). V gave up 5 bases and J gave up 3 bases, with 15 bases separating them. Germline V lookup: CDR1 SGHRS, CDR2 YFSETQ. This CDR3 spans 15 amino acids. The CDR3 nucleotides read TGCGCCAGCAGTGGGGGGGCCTCCCTCTACAATGAGCAGTTCTTC. Translating gives CASSGGASLYNEQFF.

This clone was counted a few times. The chain joins TRBV2 to TRBJ2-7; D not resolved. Germline values: CDR1 SNHLY, CDR2 FYNNEI. The CDR3 is made up of 13 amino acids. V lost 2 bases to trimming and J lost 0 bases, with 5 bases between them. The CDR3 coding sequence is TGTGCCAGCAGTGAATGGAGCTCCTACGAGCAGTACGTC. Translation: CASSEWSSYEQYV.

The rearrangement uses TRBV5-1 and TRBJ1-4; maybe TRBD1 (5 bases). V was clipped by 3 bases and J by 8 bases, with 14 bases between them. The CDR3 has 14 amino acids. Germline loops: CDR1 SGHRS, CDR2 YFSETQ. This chain's CDR3 is CASSSGTDGEKLFF. DNA of the CDR3: TGCGCCAGCAGCTCCGGGACCGATGGGGAAAAACTGTTTTTT. The whole variable domain, remainder taken from reference TRBV5-1 and TRBJ1-4, is KAGVTQTPRYLIKTRGQQVTLSCSPISGHRSVSWYQQTPGQGLQFLFEYFSETQRNKGNFPGRFSGRQFSNSRSEMNVSTLELGDSALYLCASSSGTDGEKLFFGSGTQLSVL.

The chain combines TRBV6-6 with TRBJ1-6, with 7 bases aligning to TRBD1. V shed 5 bases, J shed 10 bases, and the junction held 14 bases outside the gene matches. The CDR3 is 16 residues long. The germline CDR1 and CDR2 sequences are MNHNY and SVGAGI (reference sequence). The CDR3 bases are TGTGCCAGCAGTCCCGGACCCGACAGGGCAGGGTCACCCCTCCACTTT. Protein product: CASSPGPDRAGSPLHF.

The chain links TRBV4-1 to TRBJ1-1; TRBD1 is a possible D gene (5 bases). The length of the CDR3 is 15 residues. The germline V gene encodes CDR1 MGHRA and CDR2 YSYEKL. With 1 base removed from V and 10 bases from J, the gap between germline ends came to 19 bases. As DNA, the CDR3 is TGCGCCAGCAGCCAAGTAATCGGAAAGGGGCTTCTAGCTTTCTTT. As protein: CASSQVIGKGLLAFF.

The chain is built from TRBV18 and TRBJ2-2; TRBD1 matches at 8 bases. From germline, CDR1 is KGHSH and CDR2 LQKENI. CDR3 length: 16 residues. Trimming removed 6 bases from V and 0 bases from J; junction bases left unmatched: 6. The CDR3 spells CASSPRQGTNTGELFF. As DNA, the CDR3 is TGTGCCAGCTCGCCAAGACAGGGGACGAACACCGGGGAGCTGTTTTTT.

This sequence joins TRBV12-2 and TRBJ1-1. TRBV12-2 is listed as a pseudogene. The CDR3 spans 15 residues. This CDR3 is CASRFRGTVNTEAFF. CDR3 nucleotide sequence: TGTGCAAGTCGCTTCCGGGGGACGGTGAACACTGAAGCTTTCTTT.

In its sample, this clone was seen a few times. The chain uses TRBV6-5 and TRBJ2-5; TRBD1 agrees at 9 bases. The V segment lost 2 bases and the J segment 3 bases; nucleotides outside the gene matches: 1. The CDR3 spans 14 residues. Germline CDR1 MNHEY, CDR2 SVGAGI. CDR3 in DNA: TGTGCCAGCAGTTACCGGGACAGGGAAGAGACCCAGTACTTC. This translates into CASSYRDREETQYF.

This chain joins TRBV9 and TRBJ1-1; D is undetermined. This CDR3 has 14 residues. V was trimmed by 0 bases and J by 2 bases, leaving 8 bases between them. The germline V gene encodes CDR1 SGDLS and CDR2 YYNGEE. The CDR3 protein is CASSVDGENTEAFF. DNA of the CDR3: TGTGCCAGCAGCGTAGATGGGGAAAACACTGAAGCTTTCTTT.

The rearrangement joins TRBV4-1 to TRBJ1-4, with 11 bases aligning to TRBD1. The germline CDR1 and CDR2 sequences are MGHRA and YSYEKL. The trim removed 4 bases at V and 8 bases at J, leaving 6 bases unmatched. This CDR3 spans 15 amino acids. The CDR3 loop reads CASSREDRGLEKLFF. DNA for the CDR3: TGCGCCAGCAGCCGAGAGGACAGGGGGCTCGAAAAACTGTTTTTT.

Comment on this clone: It is unclear where the CDR3 begins or ends on the DNA, so no DNA is shown, and the CDR3 is as TCRdb lists it. This chain links TRBV6-2 or TRBV6-3 with TRBJ2-1; the table names TRBD1, a call not compared with the DNA. Counting both end residues, the CDR3 totals 12 amino acids. Germline loops: CDR1 MNHEY, CDR2 SVGEGT. The CDR3 loop reads CASSFGPGAQFF.

The chain uses TRBV24-1 and TRBJ1-5; D unclear. Germline CDR1 is KGHDR and CDR2 is SFDVKD. V was cut by 1 base and J by 3 bases, with 3 bases left in between. The CDR3 has 13 residues. The CDR3 DNA reads as TGTGCCACCAGTGATTTTGCCAATCAGCCCCAGCATTTT. It yields the protein CATSDFANQPQHF.

The rearrangement links TRBV19 to TRBJ1-1; D gene unclear. The CDR3 has 13 residues. V was clipped by 5 bases and J by 3 bases, with 10 bases between them. CDR1 is LNHDA, CDR2 SQIVND, per germline (reference sequence). CDR3 DNA sequence: TGTGCCAGTAGTTATAGAAGGGACACTGAAGCTTTCTTT. It specifies CASSYRRDTEAFF.

The chain couples TRBV4-1 to TRBJ1-2; D is uncertain. The germline gives CDR1 MGHRA, CDR2 YSYEKL. CDR3 size: 15 residues. Trimming cost V 1 base and J 4 bases, with 13 bases left between them. This CDR3 reads CASSQGGGGIYGYTF. The DNA of the CDR3 is TGCGCCAGCAGCCAAGGTGGCGGCGGAATCTATGGCTACACCTTC.

In this sample, this clone turned up a few times. The rearrangement uses TRBV4-1 and TRBJ1-1; D gene ambiguous. Trimming removed 3 bases from V and 5 bases from J, with 10 bases in between. The germline V gene encodes CDR1 MGHRA and CDR2 YSYEKL. The CDR3 has 13 residues. CDR3 nucleotide sequence: TGCGCCAGCAGCCAGGATGGAGGAACTGAAGCTTTCTTT. It codes for CASSQDGGTEAFF.

This chain uses TRBV2 with TRBJ1-2; 7 bases match TRBD1. The CDR3 runs 13 residues. The V gene end was trimmed by 6 bases and the J gene end by 6 bases; junction bases not matched to a gene: 7. Per germline, CDR1 SNHLY and CDR2 FYNNEI. The CDR3 nucleotides are TGTGCCAGCAGACCATCGACAGGGAATGGCTACACCTTC. Protein sequence: CASRPSTGNGYTF.

The CDR3, as DNA: TGTGCCAGCAGGACCGAAGGGGGCCGAGGGGACATTCAGTACTTC. It specifies CASRTEGGRGDIQYF. The J gene is TRBJ2-4, the V gene TRBV6-5, with 7 positions matching TRBD1. The J segment lost 8 bases and the V segment lost 6 bases, leaving 13 bases of the junction unmatched. This CDR3 is built from 15 residues. The germline V gene encodes CDR1 MNHEY and CDR2 SVGAGI.

The J gene is TRBJ1-5, the V gene TRBV5-1, with 7 nucleotides matching TRBD1. J gave up 9 bases and V 0 bases, and 6 bases lay outside the gene matches. Germline CDR1 SGHRS, CDR2 YFSETQ. CDR3 length: 14 amino acids. The CDR3 sequence is CASSLGQGDGPQHF. CDR3 DNA: TGCGCCAGCAGCTTGGGACAGGGAGATGGGCCCCAGCATTTT. Full variable domain (remainder filled in from reference TRBV5-1 and TRBJ1-5): KAGVTQTPRYLIKTRGQQVTLSCSPISGHRSVSWYQQTPGQGLQFLFEYFSETQRNKGNFPGRFSGRQFSNSRSEMNVSTLELGDSALYLCASSLGQGDGPQHFGDGTRLSIL.

The rearrangement uses TRBV7-2 and TRBJ2-7, with TRBD2 matching 7 bases. The germline gives CDR1 SGHTA, CDR2 FQGNSA. The CDR3 is 15 residues long. J lost 3 bases, V lost 4 bases, and 9 bases had no gene match. CDR3 nucleotides: TGTGCCAGCAGCTCACAATCCGGGGGGTACTACGAGCAGTACGTC. Protein: CASSSQSGGYYEQYV.

In its sample, this clone was seen once. This sequence joins TRBV19 and TRBJ2-5; 7 nucleotides align to TRBD1. J gave up 5 bases and V 8 bases, and 8 bases lay outside the gene matches. The CDR3 extends over 13 amino acids. Germline CDR1 is LNHDA and CDR2 is SQIVND (reference sequence). The CDR3 reads CASGDRGLETQYF. CDR3 DNA sequence: TGTGCCAGTGGTGATAGGGGGCTGGAGACCCAGTACTTC. Based on the CDR3 plus reference TRBV19 and TRBJ2-5, the full variable domain is DGGITQSPKYLFRKEGQNVTLSCEQNLNHDAMYWYRQDPGQGLRLIYYSQIVNDFQKGDIAEGYSVSREKKESFPLTVTSAQKNPTAFYLCASGDRGLETQYFGPGTRLLVL.